The 21 T cell receptor beta chains below come from one sample, sequenced in a study of OX40 agonist ivuxolimab in advanced cancers. Data came from immunoSEQ multiplex PCR; TCRdb stores just in-frame clones and leaves some out. Altogether about 72,000 clones are present, about 87% being singletons, with the ten largest covering under 1.1%. Sequenced here: CD4+ or CD8+ T cells sorted from blood, sampled in a trial of the OX40 agonist ivuxolimab. Receptors originate from an adult with an advanced solid tumor such as melanoma, head and neck, liver or kidney cancer.

V and J are TRBV19 and TRBJ1-2, with unresolved D. In germline, CDR1 is LNHDA, CDR2 SQIVND (reference sequence). This CDR3 is 15 amino acids long. Trimming took off 0 bases at V and 1 base at J, with 9 bases between the two ends. This CDR3 is CASSIDRELNYGYTF. The DNA of the CDR3 is TGTGCCAGTAGTATAGATCGGGAACTTAACTATGGCTACACCTTC.

This chain links TRBV18 with TRBJ1-2; D is unclear. Germline V gives CDR1 KGHSH, CDR2 LQKENI. The V end was cut by 3 bases, the J end by 5 bases, with 13 bases between. This CDR3 region has 14 residues. The CDR3 sequence is CASSPEKSYYGYTF. DNA of the CDR3: TGTGCCAGCTCACCCGAGAAATCCTATTATGGCTACACCTTC.

V is TRBV7-8 and J is TRBJ2-7; D call uncertain. CDR3 length: 15 amino acids. Germline V gene sequence: CDR1 SGHVS, CDR2 FQNEAQ. Trimming cost V 3 bases and J 0 bases, with 12 bases left between them. Here the CDR3 reads CASSFGVSVSYEQYF. For the CDR3, the DNA is TGTGCCAGCAGCTTCGGAGTTTCCGTCTCCTACGAGCAGTACTTC.

V usage is TRBV5-1 and J usage is TRBJ1-1; weak D call: TRBD1 (6 bases). The V end lost 6 bases, the J end lost 3 bases, and 15 bases lay between the germline ends. The length of the CDR3 is 14 residues. Germline assignment: CDR1 SGHRS and CDR2 YFSETQ. The CDR3 DNA follows: TGCGCCAGCAACCCGGGAGAGGGGGACACTGAAGCTTTCTTT. Residues: CASNPGEGDTEAFF.

A single count supports this clone. The CDR3 nucleotides read TGTGCCAGCAGCTCGCGATGGACAGTCAACACCGGGGAGCTGTTTTTT. Encoded protein: CASSSRWTVNTGELFF. The chain is built from TRBV11-3 and TRBJ2-2, with D perhaps matching TRBD1 (6 bases). The V end was cut by 4 bases, the J end by 2 bases, with 14 bases between. The germline CDR1 and CDR2 sequences are SGHNT and YENEEA. The CDR3 is 16 amino acids.

The rearrangement uses TRBV6-5 and TRBJ1-5, with D unclear. The length of the CDR3 is 16 residues. V was clipped by 2 bases and J by 3 bases, with 14 bases between them. Looked up from germline, CDR1 is MNHEY and CDR2 is SVGAGI. As DNA, the CDR3 is TGTGCCAGCAGTTACCGACGACGCCGTCTCAATCAGCCCCAGCATTTT. Translation gives CASSYRRRRLNQPQHF.

The V call is TRBV6-1, the J call TRBJ2-5, with a tentative D call TRBD2 (5 bases). Trimming took 2 bases from V and 2 from J, leaving 12 bases between them. CDR3 size: 15 residues. Per the germline V gene, CDR1 is MNHNS and CDR2 is SASEGT. The CDR3 region is CASSESYRGQETQYF. Here the CDR3 DNA reads TGTGCCAGCAGTGAAAGTTACCGGGGTCAAGAGACCCAGTACTTC.

This chain links TRBV11-2 with TRBJ2-5; D could derive from TRBD1 or TRBD2 (5 bases each). Germline V gene sequence: CDR1 SGHAT, CDR2 FQNNGV. V lost 1 base and J lost 2, with 11 bases in between. The CDR3 is made up of 15 amino acids. The CDR3 DNA is TGTGCCAGCAGCTTAGCCCCCGGGGCACAAGAGACCCAGTACTTC. This encodes CASSLAPGAQETQYF.

The CDR3 coding sequence is TGTGCCAGCAGGGGACAGGGGGCCTACGAGCAGTACTTC. Translated: CASRGQGAYEQYF. The chain links TRBV28 to TRBJ2-7; 11 nucleotides line up with TRBD1. V dropped 6 bases and J dropped 2; count of bases not matched to a gene: 0. CDR1 and CDR2 from the germline V gene are MDHEN and SYDVKM. The CDR3 consists of 13 residues.

The genes are TRBV19 and TRBJ2-5; TRBD1 aligns across 7 bases. The CDR3 has 14 residues. Trimming removed 1 base from V and 5 bases from J; junction bases left unmatched: 4. Germline V lookup: CDR1 LNHDA, CDR2 SQIVND (reference sequence). This CDR3 is CASSIGQGGETQYF. For the CDR3, the DNA is TGTGCCAGTAGTATAGGACAGGGTGGGGAGACCCAGTACTTC.

J is TRBJ2-3 and V is TRBV11-3, with 13 bases matching TRBD2. The CDR3 has 18 residues. Germline lookup yields CDR1 SGHNT and CDR2 YENEEA. V lost 1 base, J lost 3 bases, and 7 bases stayed unmatched. This CDR3 is CASSLVWTSGRGTDTQYF. The CDR3 DNA is TGTGCCAGCAGCTTAGTCTGGACTAGCGGGAGAGGGACAGATACGCAGTATTTT.

This clone was detected a few times. This sequence joins TRBV7-2 and TRBJ1-1; no definite D call. The length of the CDR3 is 13 residues. Per the germline V gene, CDR1 is SGHTA and CDR2 is FQGNSA. V gave up 5 bases and J gave up 11 bases, with 18 bases separating them. The CDR3 loop is CASSLTEGVVAFF. CDR3 nucleotides: TGTGCCAGCAGCCTTACCGAAGGAGTCGTTGCTTTCTTT.

This chain uses TRBV19 with TRBJ1-1; 7 nucleotides match TRBD1. The CDR3 runs 15 residues. Germline lookup yields CDR1 LNHDA and CDR2 SQIVND (reference sequence). Trimming removed 7 bases from V and 6 bases from J; junction bases left unmatched: 14. The CDR3 spells CASILGRNQGAEAFF. In DNA form, the CDR3 reads TGTGCCAGTATTTTGGGACGGAATCAGGGGGCTGAAGCTTTCTTT.

The chain is built from TRBV5-5 and TRBJ2-7; D remains unclear. The CDR3 contains 12 residues. Trimming left V 4 bases short and J 5 bases short, with 10 bases between. The germline CDR1 and CDR2 sequences are SGHKS and YYEKEE (reference sequence). The CDR3 DNA sequence: TGTGCCAGCAGCCCCCTTGACCACGAGCAGTACTTC. Residues: CASSPLDHEQYF.

The V call is TRBV5-6, the J call TRBJ2-5; 8 bases are shared with TRBD1. CDR1 and CDR2 from the germline V gene are SGHDT and YYEEEE. Trimming removed 0 bases from V and 1 base from J; junction bases left unmatched: 2. This CDR3 is 15 amino acids long. CDR3 in DNA: TGTGCCAGCAGCTTGGACAGGGGGGTCCAAGAGACCCAGTACTTC. Amino acids: CASSLDRGVQETQYF.

CDR3 region: CASSSNRRRDSQSYGYTF. CDR3 sequence (DNA): TGTGCCAGCAGCTCGAACAGGAGGCGAGACTCCCAGAGCTATGGCTACACCTTC. V gene TRBV7-9 combines with J gene TRBJ1-2; D might be TRBD1 (5 bases). This CDR3 has 18 residues. Looked up from germline, CDR1 is SEHNR and CDR2 is FQNEAQ (reference sequence). Deletions cut 4 bases from V and 4 bases from J, with 25 bases between.

J is TRBJ2-5 and V is TRBV20-1; D might be TRBD1 (6 bases). This CDR3 is built from 11 residues. V was pared by 7 bases and J by 5 bases, with 11 bases between. Germline V gene data show CDR1 as DFQATT and CDR2 as SNEGSKA (reference sequence). The CDR3 bases are TGCAGTGGGGGGCAAGGGGAGACCCAGTACTTC. It specifies CSGGQGETQYF.

The genes are TRBV11-3 and TRBJ2-3; 10 bases line up with TRBD2. V shed 5 bases, J shed 6 bases, and the junction held 11 bases outside the gene matches. CDR3 length: 16 amino acids. Germline CDR1 and CDR2: SGHNT and YENEEA. This chain's CDR3 is CASSPEGTSGVDTQYF. The CDR3 DNA sequence: TGTGCCAGCAGCCCAGAAGGAACTAGCGGGGTCGATACGCAGTATTTT. Supplemented by reference TRBV11-3 and TRBJ2-3, the full variable domain reads EAGVVQSPRYKIIEKKQPVAFWCNPISGHNTLYWYLQNLGQGPELLIRYENEEAVDDSQLPKDRFSAERLKGVDSTLKIQPAELGDSAVYLCASSPEGTSGVDTQYFGPGTRLTVL.

CDR3 sequence (DNA): TGTGCCAGTAACAGAGACCTAAGCTCCTACGAGCAGTACTTC. It is translated as CASNRDLSSYEQYF. This chain uses TRBV19 with TRBJ2-7; no clear D gene. The germline gives CDR1 LNHDA, CDR2 SQIVND (reference sequence). The germline V and J ends were trimmed by 7 bases and 0 bases, with 13 bases remaining between them. There are 14 residues in the CDR3.

V and J are TRBV5-1 and TRBJ1-1; 7 bases are shared with TRBD1. CDR1 is SGHRS, CDR2 YFSETQ, per germline. The ends lost 4 bases at V and 7 bases at J; junction bases unmatched: 7. This CDR3 contains 13 residues. The CDR3 DNA reads as TGCGCCAGCAGCGTGGGACAGTCCGTTGAAGCTTTCTTT. This codes for CASSVGQSVEAFF.

The chain couples TRBV11-2 to TRBJ2-1; D is uncertain. The CDR3 has 15 amino acids. CDR1 and CDR2 (germline): SGHAT, FQNNGV. Trimming shortened V by 1 base and J by 2 bases, and 9 bases separated the two germline ends. In DNA, the CDR3 is TGTGCCAGCAGCTTAGGCGGAGCAGCCTACAATGAGCAGTTCTTC. Amino acid sequence: CASSLGGAAYNEQFF.